These 9 T cell receptor beta chains were all obtained from the same sample, sequenced in a study of cytomegalovirus exposure and HLA in healthy donors. Assay: immunoSEQ multiplex PCR; the TCRdb copy retains only in-frame clones and omits some. This table holds roughly 250,000 clones, around nine tenths found once. Sequencing was carried out using PBMCs. Receptors originate from a young man in good health and CMV-seronegative.

The V and J genes are TRBV4-1 and TRBJ2-2, with 10 bases matching TRBD2. V was clipped by 4 bases and J by 6 bases; unmatched bases: 2. The CDR3 is 14 residues long. Germline CDR1 reads MGHRA; CDR2 reads YSYEKL. The CDR3 bases are TGCGCCAGCAGCCTAGCGGGAGGTGCCGGGGAGCTGTTTTTT. It yields the protein CASSLAGGAGELFF.

The chain uses TRBV18 and TRBJ1-3; D remains unclear. The germline gives CDR1 KGHSH, CDR2 LQKENI. This CDR3 has 13 residues. Trimming pared 3 bases from V and 0 bases from J, leaving 3 bases between. The CDR3 region has the DNA TGTGCCAGCTCACCTAGCTCTGGAAACACCATATATTTT. The encoded protein is CASSPSSGNTIYF.

The chain links TRBV7-9 to TRBJ2-1, with TRBD1 matching over 7 bases. Trimming cost V 5 bases and J 9 bases; bases outside gene matches: 7. CDR3 length: 13 amino acids. Germline loops: CDR1 SEHNR, CDR2 FQNEAQ (reference sequence). The CDR3 sequence is CASSVRQGGEQFF. The CDR3, as DNA: TGTGCCAGCAGCGTCCGACAGGGCGGTGAGCAGTTCTTC.

The CDR3 loop reads CASSLQLPGANVLTF. CDR3 in DNA: TGTGCCAGCTCACTCCAACTTCCTGGGGCCAACGTCCTGACTTTC. The V and J genes are TRBV18 and TRBJ2-6; D gene unclear. Germline V lookup: CDR1 KGHSH, CDR2 LQKENI. V lost 4 bases and J lost 2, with 9 bases in between. The CDR3 has 15 residues.

A single count supports this clone. V usage is TRBV27 and J usage is TRBJ1-4; D possibly corresponds to TRBD1 (6 bases). Germline V CDR1 and CDR2: MNHEY, SMNVEV (reference sequence). V was cut by 6 bases and J by 5 bases, with 16 bases left in between. This CDR3 contains 15 residues. CDR3 sequence reads: CASSLGARGNEKLFF. CDR3 in DNA: TGTGCCAGCAGCTTAGGGGCCAGGGGAAATGAAAAACTGTTTTTT.

This chain links TRBV18 with TRBJ1-5; no clear D gene. V lost 4 bases and J lost 5, with 9 bases in between. The CDR3 loop spans 13 amino acids. Per the germline V gene, CDR1 is KGHSH and CDR2 is LQKENI. The CDR3: CASSRGRDQPQHF. The CDR3 region has the DNA TGTGCCAGCTCACGAGGGAGGGATCAGCCCCAGCATTTT.

The rearrangement links TRBV11-2 to TRBJ2-7; no clear D. CDR3 length: 17 residues. Germline CDR1 SGHAT, CDR2 FQNNGV. With 1 base removed from V and 2 bases from J, the gap between germline ends came to 18 bases. CDR3: CASSLAVQVVRPYEQYF. In nucleotides, the CDR3 is TGTGCCAGCAGCTTAGCAGTTCAGGTCGTCAGACCCTACGAGCAGTACTTC. Using reference TRBV11-2 and TRBJ2-7 for the parts outside the CDR3, the full variable domain is EAGVAQSPRYKIIEKRQSVAFWCNPISGHATLYWYQQILGQGPKLLIQFQNNGVVDDSQLPKDRFSAERLKGVDSTLKIQPAKLEDSAVYLCASSLAVQVVRPYEQYFGPGTRLTVT.

J is TRBJ1-5 and V is TRBV5-5; no reliable D call. This CDR3 spans 14 amino acids. Germline V gene lookup returns CDR1 SGHKS and CDR2 YYEKEE (reference sequence). Trimming pared 2 bases from V and 7 bases from J, leaving 13 bases between. The CDR3 bases are TGTGCCAGCAGCTTCACGGGAGCGGGGCAGCCCCAGCATTTT. Its protein product is CASSFTGAGQPQHF.

The gene calls are TRBV27 and TRBJ2-7; 7 bases agree with TRBD2. The CDR3 contains 13 residues. CDR1 is MNHEY, CDR2 SMNVEV, per germline (reference sequence). After removal of 7 bases from V and 5 bases from J, the junction contained 8 bases not matched to a gene. CDR3 loop: CASMGGRGHEQYF. The CDR3 DNA reads as TGTGCCAGCATGGGCGGGAGAGGCCACGAGCAGTACTTC.